This TCR beta chain was identified in a study of long-term antiretroviral therapy in people with HIV. Across the whole study: Some samples came about a decade before the 2015 immediate-ART recommendation, and these were the earliest.

There are 18 residues in the CDR3. Findings and limits, study-wide: Diversity remained lower than transplant donor controls, even though it increased after ART.

This clone was recorded only once. Its antigen is as yet unknown. Survey level was the resolution at which the v3.0 immunoSEQ assay ran. The table came from immunoSEQ multiplex PCR; TCRdb's copy has only in-frame clones and leaves some out. The sample has fewer than 30,000 clones, around 84% seen once. The rearrangement joins TRBV21-1 to TRBJ2-5; the table's D call TRBD1 went unverified against the DNA. TRBV21-1 has pseudogene status. The source was unsorted PBMCs, collected 0.8 years after starting antiretroviral therapy. This sequence was found in a woman younger than 45 with HIV. CDR3 DNA sequence: TGTGCCAGCAGCTCACCTGGGCTACAGGGATGGTCCAAAGAGACCCAGTACTTC. As protein: CASSSPGLQGWSKETQYF.